The following is a T cell receptor (beta chain) sequence with its context. Donors were healthy HIV-negative adults without recent acute infections or vaccinations. Deep-level settings were used for running the assay. The DNA input per sorted-subset replicate PCR was roughly 210 ng, corresponding to 30,000 or so T cell genomes. As handled by the study authors: ImmunoSEQ output lacked quality scores and full-length reads, limiting matched filtering. Assay used: immunoSEQ multiplex PCR; TCRdb lists only in-frame clones, some missing. From that table come the V and J calls and clone size; the DNA was used to work out D and trimming. The sample lists over 1.5 million clones; 98% were seen once. The germline V and J ends were trimmed by 6 bases and 5 bases, with 13 bases remaining between them. Germline V gives CDR1 MNHEY, CDR2 SVGAGI. The CDR3 is made up of 13 amino acids. This sample is drawn from a study of shared clonotypes between healthy human individuals.

The rearrangement joins TRBV6-5 to TRBJ2-5, with D hard to call. This clonotype originated in a man between 25 and 39 years old in good health. The sequenced material came from naive CD4+ T cells sorted from blood. The sample's subset: CD45RA+ positively selected. The CDR3 region has the DNA TGTGCCAGCAGGAATGAATACAAGGAGACCCAGTACTTC. Translating it yields CASRNEYKETQYF.